This T cell receptor beta chain was profiled in a study of read filtering for tumor transcriptome and immune sequencing (dated by TCRdb to the early 2020s). Notes on the research overall: The cohort was composed of 16 to 20 male and some 15 female patients, with a mean age of approximately 62 years and an age range of roughly 45 to 80. By revised international staging, eight or nine patients were R-ISS I, 16 were R-ISS II and more than five were R-ISS III. After DNase treatment, whole-transcriptome libraries were prepared with the TruSeq RNA Access Library Prep Kit. Per sample, about 3.5 to 11 million TCR-region mapped reads were obtained with IR-seq, compared with only about 80 to 1,400 with RNA-seq. Using the same bone marrow samples, the study ran both targeted immune repertoire sequencing and bulk whole-transcriptome sequencing and then compared the TCR repertoires from each method. One of the main goals was to work out a read-filtering strategy for immune repertoire data, in particular whether clonotypes backed by only a single read should be removed.

Many counts were recorded for this clonotype. Its antigen is still unknown. No quality values exist for individual bases; no much larger clone is one base distant. The V end loses 0 bases and the J end loses 5 bases, and a stretch of 17 bases separates them. Based on the germline V gene (reference sequence), the CDR1 and CDR2 sequences are DFQATT and SNEGSKA. The CDR3, from cysteine to phenylalanine, totals 16 residues. The entry retains the CDR3 DNA only, 48 bases that are in frame from base 1. Broad study findings and their caveats: The sorted CD138-negative fraction was composed of a mixed bone marrow immune population rather than of purified T cells. Single-read clonotypes made up about 80% of clonotypes but only 3% to 4.5% of total reads in IR-seq, compared with about 77% of clonotypes and under 45% of reads in RNA-seq. Clonotypes were captured by IR-seq at much higher depth and more reliably than by RNA-seq, and smaller IR-seq throughput was sufficient for identification of most shared clonotypes. The correlation between IR-seq and RNA-seq shared clonotype proportions was increased by removal of single-read clonotypes.

TCR libraries were constructed from 300 to 400 ng RNA using the Immunoverse kit, and molecular barcoded adaptors covering alpha/delta and beta/gamma chains were employed. TCR library preparation used the same RNA that went into transcriptome sequencing. Sequencing of TCR libraries was carried out on an Illumina HiSeq 4000 with 2 x 150 cycles. The paper's data handling went like this. With MiXCR, TCR reads were aligned to human V, D, J and C references and assembled into CDR3 clonotypes, with quality filtering and error correction included. Clonotype counts and gene usage diversity were analyzed with the tcR package in R. For inspection of raw mapping reads, RNA-seq reads were mapped by STAR aligner version 2.5.3a onto GRCh37 of the human genome. IR-seq fastq files were randomly downsampled with Seqtk 1.3 to test the effect of sequencing depth on detected clonotypes. TCRdb's own reprocessing of the public reads used fastp at Q25 and MiXCR and kept productive beta chains. Every entry covers one CDR3 protein and lists the most common genes and DNA from its rows. TCRdb's processing, not the authors' own work, is the source of the V and J calls. Here the sample has approximately 59,000 distinct CDR3 sequences; approximately 13% occur a single time. The ten largest clones take up roughly 17% of the sample.

Every patient had bone marrow sampled at the time of active disease. Ficoll-Hypaque density gradient centrifugation was used to isolate the bone marrow mononuclear cells. Myeloma plasma cells were removed and CD138-negative cells were collected by negative selection after labeling with CD138 magnetic microbeads on a MACS separator. Flow cytometry with CD138 antibodies on an Attune NxT was used to check how pure the isolated cells were. Total RNA was extracted with TRIzol reagent and quantified with a NanoDrop spectrophotometer. For each patient, the CD138-negative bone marrow sample underwent paired RNA-seq and IR-seq.

In this chain, TRBV20-1 is recombined with TRBJ1-5; the D gene is possibly TRBD1, with 5 bases matching. Sequencing input: a population of CD138-negative cells sorted from bone marrow. The cell subset or site label on this specimen signifies: bone marrow mononuclear cells depleted of CD138+ plasma/myeloma cells by negative magnetic selection. The origin of this receptor is a donor aged 40 or over with multiple myeloma. The CDR3 protein sequence reads: CSARDHKGDSYQPQHF. The nucleotide sequence is given as TGCAGTGCTAGAGATCATAAGGGCGACAGCTATCAGCCCCAGCATTTT.